The 24 T cell receptor beta chains below were found in one sample sequenced in a study of type 1 and type 2 diabetes patients. Genomic DNA was the PCR template. Multiplex PCR with 30 forward and 13 reverse primers amplified the TCR beta CDR3. TCRdb recomputed calls from the multiplex PCR reads with MiXCR, one row per CDR3 protein. The repertoire holds 250,000 or so distinct CDR3 sequences, with more than 40% as singletons. The sequenced sample was peripheral blood mononuclear cells (PBMCs). These receptors all stem from a man between 18 and 35 years old with type 2 diabetes.

The chain recombines TRBV7-9 with TRBJ2-2; possible D gene TRBD1, 6 bases. The CDR3 spans 16 residues. Deletions cut 1 base from V and 6 bases from J, with 15 bases between. In germline, CDR1 is SEHNR, CDR2 FQNEAQ (reference sequence). The CDR3 DNA sequence: TGTGCCAGCAGCTTAGATTCGGGCTGGGGGCCCGGGGAGCTGTTTTTT. It is translated as CASSLDSGWGPGELFF.

This clonotype has a handful of counts. This rearrangement joins TRBV19 to TRBJ1-1; the D gene is possibly TRBD1 (5 bases). Trimming stripped 11 bases from V and 1 base from J, with 23 bases between. CDR1 is LNHDA and CDR2 is SQIVND in the germline V gene (reference sequence). This CDR3 comprises 16 residues. For the CDR3, the DNA is TGTGCCTCCAACGGGGAGCAGGGTTTAAGGAACACTGAAGCTTTCTTT. Translating gives CASNGEQGLRNTEAFF.

This clonotype was observed a handful of times. The chain joins TRBV30 to TRBJ2-2, with D tentatively TRBD1 (6 bases). The length of the CDR3 is 13 residues. Germline V gene lookup returns CDR1 GTSNPN and CDR2 SVGIG (reference sequence). Deletions cut 5 bases from V and 4 bases from J, with 11 bases between. The CDR3 DNA sequence: TGTGCCTGGGGGACACAAGGCACCGGGGAGCTGTTTTTT. It encodes CAWGTQGTGELFF.

The CDR3 DNA is TGTGCCAGCATCGAGTCTCTCGCCTCCTACGAGCAGTACTTC. Encoded protein: CASIESLASYEQYF. V usage is TRBV2 and J usage is TRBJ2-7; unclear D gene. V was cut by 7 bases and J by 0 bases, with 13 bases left in between. This CDR3 is built from 14 residues. Germline V gene data show CDR1 as SNHLY and CDR2 as FYNNEI.

J is TRBJ2-5 and V is TRBV7-6; D unresolved. CDR1 and CDR2 from the germline V gene are SGHVS and FNYEAQ. The CDR3 extends over 14 amino acids. V was shortened by 1 base and J by 1 base, with 7 bases between the two germline ends. The CDR3 spells CASSLEIGQETQYF. The CDR3 bases are TGTGCCAGCAGCTTAGAAATAGGCCAAGAGACCCAGTACTTC.

The V and J genes are TRBV29-1 and TRBJ1-2; TRBD1 matches at 7 bases. Germline CDR1 and CDR2: SQVTM and ANQGSEA. The CDR3 spans 15 residues. V gave up 3 bases and J gave up 5 bases; unmatched junction bases: 12. Written as DNA, the CDR3 is TGCAGCGTTGAGCGCTTAGGGACAGTTTTTTATGGCTACACCTTC. Its translation is CSVERLGTVFYGYTF.

The chain has TRBV30 and TRBJ1-2, with 9 positions matching TRBD1. From germline, CDR1 is GTSNPN and CDR2 SVGIG (reference sequence). After removal of 7 bases from V and 11 bases from J, the junction contained 8 bases not matched to a gene. The CDR3 consists of 11 residues. The CDR3, as DNA: TGTGCCTCACAGGGGGCGAAAGGTTACACCTTC. It specifies CASQGAKGYTF.

In this sample, this clonotype turned up a few times. V gene TRBV2 combines with J gene TRBJ2-3, with TRBD2 matching 10 bases. Germline CDR1 is SNHLY and CDR2 is FYNNEI. The V and J ends lost 6 bases and 5 bases, in that order; junction bases with no gene match: 11. CDR3 size: 16 residues. CDR3 DNA sequence: TGTGCCAGCAGACTAGCGGGGAAGCTCACTCGAGATACGCAGTATTTT. It specifies CASRLAGKLTRDTQYF.

This clonotype has just a few counts. J is TRBJ2-5 and V is TRBV20-1; weak D call: TRBD2 (9 bases). Germline V CDR1 and CDR2: DFQATT, SNEGSKA (reference sequence). V lost 0 bases to trimming and J lost 5 bases, with 25 bases between them. The CDR3 length is 18 residues. DNA for the CDR3: TGCAGTGCTAGAGATAGCGGCAGGGGGCTAGCGGGGAGTGAGACCCAGTACTTC. The encoded protein is CSARDSGRGLAGSETQYF.

The chain carries TRBV6-5 and TRBJ1-1, with unresolved D. Germline V lookup: CDR1 MNHEY, CDR2 SVGAGI. The CDR3 contains 12 residues. Trimming took 5 bases from V and 2 from J, leaving 6 bases between them. This CDR3 reads CASSRHNTEAFF. The CDR3 DNA reads TGTGCCAGCAGTCGACACAACACTGAAGCTTTCTTT.

The gene calls are TRBV7-8 and TRBJ2-7; 10 bases are a match to TRBD2. The CDR3 has 16 residues. V trimming: 5 bases; J trimming: 5 bases; junction bases outside the gene matches: 12. Germline V gives CDR1 SGHVS, CDR2 FQNEAQ. CDR3 residues: CASSIQRGGYTHEQYF. The CDR3 DNA follows: TGTGCCAGCAGCATACAGCGGGGGGGCTATACCCACGAGCAGTACTTC.

The J gene is TRBJ2-2, the V gene TRBV4-3; D is ambiguous. Germline V gives CDR1 LGHNA, CDR2 YSLEER. The CDR3 covers 16 residues. Trimming took off 2 bases at V and 5 bases at J, with 15 bases between the two ends. Here the CDR3 DNA reads TGCGCCAGCAGCCAAACGTCGGGCGACCCAACCGGGGAGCTGTTTTTT. Protein sequence: CASSQTSGDPTGELFF.

The chain recombines TRBV7-3 with TRBJ2-7; D may be TRBD1 (5 bases). With the DNA end fitting TRBJ2-1 better, the J assignment may be wrong. The CDR3 is made up of 13 amino acids. The germline CDR1 and CDR2 sequences are SGHTA and FQGTGA. CDR3 loop: CASSQTATGEQFF. For the CDR3, the DNA is TGTGCCAGCAGCCAGACAGCCACCGGTGAGCAGTTCTTC.

A single count supports this clonotype. The chain links TRBV24-1 to TRBJ2-7, with 11 bases fitting TRBD1. CDR3 length equals 15 residues. Trimming took 3 bases from V and 3 from J; bases not matched to a gene: 3. Per the germline V gene, CDR1 is KGHDR and CDR2 is SFDVKD. CDR3: CATSDAGTGGYEQYF. Here the CDR3 DNA reads TGTGCCACCAGTGATGCCGGGACAGGGGGCTACGAGCAGTACTTC.

CDR3 protein: CATSRGTGGGLNTEAFF. DNA of the CDR3: TGTGCCACCAGCAGGGGTACAGGTGGGGGCCTGAACACTGAAGCTTTCTTT. This chain connects TRBV15 to TRBJ1-1, with D tentatively TRBD1 (6 bases). Per germline, CDR1 LNHNV and CDR2 YYDKDF (reference sequence). V lost 3 bases to trimming and J lost 0 bases, with 17 bases between them. This CDR3 is 17 amino acids long.

V gene TRBV6-2 or TRBV6-3 combines with J gene TRBJ2-6; D possibly corresponds to TRBD1 (6 bases). V was shortened by 0 bases and J by 4 bases, with 10 bases between the two germline ends. Germline lookup yields CDR1 MNHEY and CDR2 SVGEGT. The CDR3 has 16 residues. The CDR3 reads CASSYSQGTGANVLTF. The CDR3 nucleotides are TGTGCCAGCAGTTACTCCCAGGGGACCGGGGCCAACGTCCTGACTTTC.

The table lists this clonotype with a few counts. An end of the junction differs from the germline gene, which may be a read error. This chain uses TRBV7-8 with TRBJ2-7; D may correspond to TRBD1 or TRBD2 (5 bases each). Germline V gives CDR1 SGHVS, CDR2 FQNEAQ. This CDR3 contains 13 residues. CDR3 region: CASSELGVYEQYF. The CDR3 DNA sequence: TGCGCCAGCAGTGAGTTGGGGGTCTACGAGCAGTACTTC.

This clonotype was seen once. The chain couples TRBV19 to TRBJ1-2, with D possibly TRBD1 on 5 matching bases. Trimming left V 3 bases short and J 2 bases short, with 13 bases between. This CDR3 region has 15 residues. The germline V gene has CDR1 LNHDA and CDR2 SQIVND (reference sequence). The CDR3 is CASSIPQGLNYGYTF. CDR3 DNA: TGTGCCAGTAGTATCCCTCAGGGTTTGAACTATGGCTACACCTTC.

A note on this clonotype: With a much larger clone just one base away, this may be a read error. This CDR3 is CASSLAGTGHETQYF. CDR3 coding DNA: TGTGCCAGCAGCTTAGCCGGGACAGGCCATGAGACCCAGTACTTC. The rearrangement links TRBV7-2 to TRBJ2-7, with TRBD1 matching over 8 bases. TRBJ2-5 explains the end of the DNA better; the J call may be wrong. The CDR3 length is 15 residues. Germline assignment: CDR1 SGHTA and CDR2 FQGNSA.

The genes are TRBV19 and TRBJ2-2; no clear D gene. Germline V gene sequence: CDR1 LNHDA, CDR2 SQIVND (reference sequence). The V gene lost 5 bases and the J gene lost 4 bases, with 8 bases spanning the gap. The CDR3 is 13 residues long. CDR3 amino acids: CASSPVRTGELFF. Written as DNA, the CDR3 is TGTGCCAGTAGTCCAGTTCGCACCGGGGAGCTGTTTTTT.

The chain joins TRBV20-1 to TRBJ1-5; no reliable D call. The ends were cut back, 3 bases at V and 0 bases at J, with 12 bases in the middle. CDR1 and CDR2 (germline): DFQATT, SNEGSKA (reference sequence). This CDR3 contains 15 residues. The CDR3 region is CSASPVVNSNQPQHF. CDR3 DNA: TGCAGTGCTAGCCCGGTAGTAAATAGCAATCAGCCCCAGCATTTT.

This rearrangement joins TRBV15 to TRBJ1-4; TRBD1 might be the D (6 bases). In germline, CDR1 is LNHNV, CDR2 YYDKDF (reference sequence). The CDR3 consists of 14 residues. The V and J ends lost 0 bases and 6 bases respectively, with 8 bases between them. CDR3 coding DNA: TGTGCCACCAGCAGAGAACAGGGAGATGAAAAACTGTTTTTT. Amino acids: CATSREQGDEKLFF. Drawing the rest from reference TRBV15 and TRBJ1-4, the complete variable domain is DAMVIQNPRYQVTQFGKPVTLSCSQTLNHNVMYWYQQKSSQAPKLLFHYYDKDFNNEADTPDNFQSRRPNTSFCFLDIRSPGLGDTAMYLCATSREQGDEKLFFGSGTQLSVL.

The V and J genes are TRBV4-1 and TRBJ1-2; 9 positions agree with TRBD1. V was clipped by 0 bases and J by 2 bases; unmatched bases: 7. CDR1 and CDR2 (germline): MGHRA, YSYEKL. This CDR3 contains 17 residues. CDR3 residues: CASSQEVGGQGNYGYTF. Here the CDR3 DNA reads TGCGCCAGCAGCCAAGAGGTAGGGGGACAGGGAAACTATGGCTACACCTTC.

This clonotype was counted only a few times. The chain has TRBV28 and TRBJ1-5; D not resolved. Trimming shortened V by 7 bases and J by 3 bases, and 10 bases separated the two germline ends. This CDR3 has 13 residues. Germline loops: CDR1 MDHEN, CDR2 SYDVKM. The CDR3 is CASTHLSNQPQHF. The CDR3 bases are TGTGCCAGCACTCATCTATCCAATCAGCCCCAGCATTTT.